Listed below are T cell receptor beta chains from one sample, sequenced in a study of T cell responses to AZD1222 COVID-19 vaccine. Assay used: immunoSEQ multiplex PCR; TCRdb lists only in-frame clones, some missing. The sample carries 85,000 to 100,000 clones, roughly nine tenths recorded once. The sample in question was peripheral blood, obtained on day 0 of AZD1222 vaccination. The receptors were sampled from an adult in good health. CDR3s include the opening cysteine and the closing phenylalanine or tryptophan. A D gene is named only where the DNA matches it firmly. The size of a clone is reported for some rows only, either as once, few or many, or as a class for expanded clones.

j_gene	v_gene	abundance	d_gene	CDR3aa	CDR3nt
TRBJ1-5	TRBV9	-	-	CASSVGDSNQPQHF	TGTGCCAGCAGCGTAGGAGATAGCAATCAGCCCCAGCATTTT
TRBJ2-1	TRBV27	few	-	CASSPSGPIQGEQFF	TGTGCCAGCAGCCCATCGGGCCCCATACAAGGGGAGCAGTTCTTC
TRBJ1-6	TRBV9	-	TRBD1	CASSVETGPGSPLHF	TGTGCCAGCAGCGTCGAGACAGGGCCGGGGTCACCCCTCCACTTT
TRBJ1-2	TRBV28	-	TRBD1	CASSSTGAGTF	TGTGCCAGCAGTTCGACAGGGGCGGGTACCTTC
TRBJ2-1	TRBV7-9	-	-	CASSRGSSNEQFF	TGTGCCAGCAGCCGAGGGAGCTCCAATGAGCAGTTCTTC
TRBJ2-7	TRBV29-1	-	-	CSVVTYEQYF	TGCAGCGTTGTGACCTACGAGCAGTACTTC
TRBJ1-4	TRBV3-1/TRBV3-2	once	-	CASSPPPEDEKLFF	TGTGCCAGCAGCCCCCCTCCGGAGGATGAAAAACTGTTTTTT
TRBJ1-3	TRBV9	-	-	CASSGGQSGNTIYF	TGTGCCAGCAGCGGAGGACAGTCTGGAAACACCATATATTTT
TRBJ2-7	TRBV4-3	-	-	CASSQVGPGKAYEQYF	TGCGCCAGCAGCCAAGTGGGTCCCGGGAAGGCCTACGAGCAGTACTTC
TRBJ1-2	TRBV5-8	-	-	CASSLAGGRVYGYTF	TGTGCCAGCAGCTTGGCCGGGGGGCGGGTCTATGGCTACACCTTC
TRBJ1-4	TRBV29-1	once	TRBD1	CSAGQGRVEKLFF	TGCAGCGCCGGACAGGGGCGGGTTGAAAAACTGTTTTTT
TRBJ1-1	TRBV10-3	-	-	CAIRVQGNTEAFF	TGTGCCATCAGAGTACAGGGGAACACTGAAGCTTTCTTT
TRBJ1-1	TRBV7-2	once	-	CASSLQDFTEAFF	TGTGCCAGCAGCTTACAGGACTTCACTGAAGCTTTCTTT
TRBJ1-5	TRBV4-1	-	-	CASSHYEGGNQPQHF	TGCGCCAGCAGCCATTACGAAGGGGGCAATCAGCCCCAGCATTTT
TRBJ1-6	TRBV9	-	-	CASSPKGSYNSPLHF	TGTGCCAGCAGCCCTAAAGGTTCCTATAATTCACCCCTCCACTTT
TRBJ1-3	TRBV7-6	-	-	CASSSRGVKGGNTIYF	TGTGCCAGCAGCTCGAGGGGGGTGAAGGGAGGAAACACCATATATTTT
TRBJ2-2	TRBV10-2	-	TRBD2	CAIQTSGPGELFF	TGCGCCATCCAGACTAGCGGCCCCGGGGAGCTGTTTTTT